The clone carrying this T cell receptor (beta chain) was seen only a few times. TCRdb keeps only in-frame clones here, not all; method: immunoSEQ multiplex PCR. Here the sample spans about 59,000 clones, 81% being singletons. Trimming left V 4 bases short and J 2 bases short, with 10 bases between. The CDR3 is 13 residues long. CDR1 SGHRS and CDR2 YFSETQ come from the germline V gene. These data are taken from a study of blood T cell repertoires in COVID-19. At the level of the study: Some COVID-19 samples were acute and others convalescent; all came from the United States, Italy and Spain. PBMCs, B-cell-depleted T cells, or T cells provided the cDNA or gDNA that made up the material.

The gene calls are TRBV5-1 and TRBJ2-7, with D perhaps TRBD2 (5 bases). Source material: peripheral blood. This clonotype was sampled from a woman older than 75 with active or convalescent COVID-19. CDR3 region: CASSEDGAYEQYF. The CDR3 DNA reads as TGCGCCAGCAGCGAAGACGGGGCCTACGAGCAGTACTTC.